These 19 T cell receptor beta chains were all obtained from the same sample, sequenced in a study of T cell repertoires in cytomegalovirus infection. TCRdb fed the reads into MiXCR, producing one record per CDR3 protein. In the table there are roughly 340,000 distinct CDR3 sequences, about 29% of which are singletons. Their specific antigens are unknown. The specimen was cultured PBMCs, collected from culture after CMV antigen stimulation. The receptors come from a human donor in good health (CMV status not recorded). Some clones in this sample may be carry-over from other donors' samples.

This clonotype has a handful of counts. The chain employs TRBV7-2 and TRBJ2-1; the D is unclear. Germline CDR1 is SGHTA and CDR2 is FQGNSA. The ends were cut back, 1 base at V and 0 bases at J, with 7 bases in the middle. CDR3 length equals 15 residues. The CDR3 is CASSLDSTSYNEQFF. In DNA form, the CDR3 reads TGTGCCAGCAGCTTAGACAGTACCTCCTACAATGAGCAGTTCTTC.

Ten or more counts support this clonotype. This rearrangement joins TRBV6-1 to TRBJ1-5, with a possible D match to TRBD1 (5 bases). Deletions cut 6 bases from V and 11 bases from J, with 20 bases between. The CDR3 covers 14 residues. In germline, CDR1 is MNHNS, CDR2 SASEGT. The CDR3 nucleotides read TGTGCCAGCAGCTCCCGGTTCCCCCAGGGCACCCAGCATTTT. The encoded protein is CASSSRFPQGTQHF.

V usage is TRBV28 and J usage is TRBJ2-7; 10 nucleotides match TRBD2. The V segment lost 8 bases and the J segment 5 bases; nucleotides outside the gene matches: 9. Germline V CDR1 and CDR2: MDHEN, SYDVKM. The CDR3 has 14 residues. CDR3: CASPPSGSIHEQYF. The CDR3 nucleotides read TGTGCCAGCCCCCCTAGCGGGAGTATCCACGAGCAGTACTTC.

The chain couples TRBV7-2 to TRBJ2-7, with D tentatively TRBD1 (6 bases). Germline CDR1 and CDR2: SGHTA and FQGNSA. The CDR3 contains 16 residues. Trimming pared 3 bases from V and 6 bases from J, leaving 21 bases between. The CDR3 protein is CASSLGALSREGEQYF. The DNA of the CDR3 is TGTGCCAGCAGCTTGGGGGCCCTGAGCAGGGAAGGCGAGCAGTACTTC.

This sequence joins TRBV20-1 and TRBJ2-7; D uncertain. Germline assignment: CDR1 DFQATT and CDR2 SNEGSKA (reference sequence). This CDR3 spans 14 amino acids. Trimming cost V 1 base and J 3 bases, with 13 bases left between them. CDR3 in amino acids: CSARAAGYDYEQYF. The CDR3 DNA is TGCAGTGCTAGAGCTGCTGGCTACGACTACGAGCAGTACTTC.

This sequence joins TRBV6-5 and TRBJ1-1; TRBD1 matches at 7 bases. V lost 2 bases, J lost 1 base, and 4 bases stayed unmatched. The CDR3 consists of 15 residues. Germline V gene data show CDR1 as MNHEY and CDR2 as SVGAGI. CDR3 protein: CASSYGGDRNTEAFF. As DNA, the CDR3 is TGTGCCAGCAGTTACGGAGGGGACAGGAACACTGAAGCTTTCTTT.

Points on this clonotype: A much larger clonotype is one base distant, so this may be a read error. The rearrangement links TRBV7-2 to TRBJ2-5; D is possibly TRBD1 (6 bases). This CDR3 comprises 15 residues. Germline lookup yields CDR1 SGHTA and CDR2 FQGNSA. The CDR3 nucleotides are TGTGCCAGCAGCTTCTCCTCAGGGGTCCAAGGGACCCAGTACTTC. Protein product: CASSFSSGVQGTQYF.

The rearrangement joins TRBV7-9 to TRBJ2-3; 8 bases line up with TRBD2. The CDR3 totals 16 residues. The trim removed 5 bases at V and 2 bases at J, leaving 9 bases unmatched. The germline gives CDR1 SEHNR, CDR2 FQNEAQ (reference sequence). DNA of the CDR3: TGTGCCAGCAGCGCGGGGGGCTACCGACTCACAGATACGCAGTATTTT. This encodes CASSAGGYRLTDTQYF.

This clonotype was counted only a few times. CDR3 sequence (DNA): TGTGCCAGCAGTTTCACGATTTCGATGAAGATCACCTACGAGCAGTACTTC. It codes for CASSFTISMKITYEQYF. V is TRBV28 and J is TRBJ2-7; D gene uncertain. V lost 3 bases and J 2 bases, leaving 20 bases between the germline ends. CDR3 size: 17 residues. Germline CDR1 is MDHEN and CDR2 is SYDVKM.

This chain joins TRBV6-1 and TRBJ2-5; 7 bases map to TRBD1. The length of the CDR3 is 15 residues. With 6 bases clipped from V and 1 base from J, the junction kept 8 bases outside the gene matches. The germline V gene encodes CDR1 MNHNS and CDR2 SASEGT. CDR3 region: CASSMGQPFQETQYF. The CDR3 nucleotides read TGTGCCAGCAGCATGGGACAGCCCTTCCAAGAGACCCAGTACTTC.

This CDR3 is CASGPGQGHQPQHF. CDR3 coding DNA: TGTGCCAGCGGACCGGGACAGGGTCATCAGCCCCAGCATTTT. The chain carries TRBV27 and TRBJ1-5; 9 bases agree with TRBD1. The germline gives CDR1 MNHEY, CDR2 SMNVEV (reference sequence). J gave up 5 bases and V 8 bases, and 7 bases lay outside the gene matches. The CDR3 extends over 14 amino acids.

The V call is TRBV4-2, the J call TRBJ2-7; TRBD2 matches 10 bases. With 0 bases clipped from V and 4 bases from J, the junction kept 6 bases outside the gene matches. CDR3 length: 16 residues. Germline lookup yields CDR1 LGHNA and CDR2 YNFKEQ. The CDR3 DNA reads TGTGCCAGCAGCCAAGATAAGAGCGGGAGGGGGTACGAGCAGTACTTC. It codes for CASSQDKSGRGYEQYF.

The V gene is TRBV12-3 or TRBV12-4, the J gene TRBJ2-5; D perhaps matches TRBD2 (6 bases). V gave up 6 bases and J gave up 1 base, with 12 bases separating them. The CDR3 is 14 amino acids. The CDR3 bases are TGTGCCAGCAGCCCTGGAGGGGTCCAAGAGACCCAGTACTTC. It codes for CASSPGGVQETQYF.

V usage is TRBV12-3 or TRBV12-4 and J usage is TRBJ1-5; the D gene is possibly TRBD1 (6 bases). The length of the CDR3 is 16 residues. The ends were cut back, 2 bases at V and 5 bases at J, with 16 bases in the middle. In DNA, the CDR3 is TGTGCCAGCAGTTTAAGACAGGCCTACGCTGATCAGCCCCAGCATTTT. It encodes CASSLRQAYADQPQHF.

This clonotype has more than one count but fewer than ten. The J gene is TRBJ2-7, the V gene TRBV5-8; 9 nucleotides match TRBD2. The V gene end was trimmed by 4 bases and the J gene end by 0 bases; junction bases not matched to a gene: 8. Per germline, CDR1 SGHTS and CDR2 YDEGEE. This CDR3 has 16 residues. The CDR3: CASSPGLAGFSYEQYF. The CDR3 DNA reads as TGTGCCAGCAGCCCCGGCCTAGCGGGATTCTCCTACGAGCAGTACTTC.

The J gene is TRBJ2-3, the V gene TRBV12-3 or TRBV12-4; a weak D match, TRBD2 (5 bases). With 4 bases removed from V and 5 bases from J, the gap between germline ends came to 10 bases. This CDR3 has 13 amino acids. The CDR3 DNA sequence: TGTGCCAGCAGTTGGTCCGAGGGAGATACGCAGTATTTT. Amino acid sequence: CASSWSEGDTQYF.

V usage is TRBV4-1 and J usage is TRBJ1-4; maybe TRBD1 (6 bases). V was clipped by 0 bases and J by 7 bases, with 12 bases between them. CDR3 length equals 15 residues. Germline V gene lookup returns CDR1 MGHRA and CDR2 YSYEKL. CDR3 coding DNA: TGCGCCAGCAGCCAAGAGAAGGGAGGGGGTGAAAAACTGTTTTTT. This encodes CASSQEKGGGEKLFF.

The chain links TRBV24-1 to TRBJ2-7; TRBD2 might be the D (5 bases). Germline assignment: CDR1 KGHDR and CDR2 SFDVKD. CDR3 length: 13 amino acids. V lost 1 base to trimming and J lost 6 bases, with 9 bases between them. DNA for the CDR3: TGTGCCACCAGTGATTTATGGGGAGCCGAGCAGTACTTC. Translated: CATSDLWGAEQYF.

This clonotype was seen at least ten times. The chain joins TRBV7-8 to TRBJ2-7, with D perhaps matching TRBD2 (5 bases). The germline CDR1 and CDR2 sequences are SGHVS and FQNEAQ. The CDR3 loop spans 13 amino acids. V dropped 4 bases and J dropped 3 bases, with 10 bases sitting between them. In DNA, the CDR3 is TGTGCCAGCAGCTCCCGGGAATTCTACGAGCAGTACTTC. It translates to CASSSREFYEQYF.